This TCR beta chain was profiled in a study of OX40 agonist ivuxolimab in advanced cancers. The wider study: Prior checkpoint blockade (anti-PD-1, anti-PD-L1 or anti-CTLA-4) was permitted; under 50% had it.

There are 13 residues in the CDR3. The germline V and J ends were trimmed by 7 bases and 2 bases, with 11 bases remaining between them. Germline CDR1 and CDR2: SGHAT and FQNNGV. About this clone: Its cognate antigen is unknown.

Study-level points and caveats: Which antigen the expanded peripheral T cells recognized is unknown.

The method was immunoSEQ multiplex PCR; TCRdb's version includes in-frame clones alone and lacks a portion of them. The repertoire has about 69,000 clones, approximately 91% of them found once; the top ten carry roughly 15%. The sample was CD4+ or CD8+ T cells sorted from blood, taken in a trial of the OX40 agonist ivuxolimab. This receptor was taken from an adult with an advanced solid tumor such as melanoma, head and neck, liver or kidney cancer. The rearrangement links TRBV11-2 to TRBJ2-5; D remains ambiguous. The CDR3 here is CASNEVSQETQYF. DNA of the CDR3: TGTGCCAGCAATGAGGTCTCTCAAGAGACCCAGTACTTC.